The next 18 T cell receptor beta chains were all read from a single sample in a study of T cells after yellow fever vaccination. TCRdb redid the calling of the 5' RACE reads with MiXCR, one entry per CDR3 protein. Among approximately 130,000 distinct CDR3 sequences listed, 13% to 15% were seen once. This specimen was CD8+ T cells sorted from PBMCs, taken 5 days after the yellow fever booster vaccination. These receptor sequences come from a man aged 18 to 35 who received the YFV17D yellow fever vaccine.

This clonotype appeared a few times. The V call is TRBV7-7, the J call TRBJ2-5, with TRBD1 identical over 8 bases. The germline V gene has CDR1 SSHAT and CDR2 FNYEAQ (reference sequence). After removal of 5 bases from V and 1 base from J, the junction contained 6 bases not matched to a gene. The CDR3 runs 15 residues. This CDR3 reads CASSLRDRPQETQYF. In DNA, the CDR3 is TGTGCCAGCAGCCTGAGGGACAGGCCCCAAGAGACCCAGTACTTC.

The genes are TRBV7-3 and TRBJ1-5; D uncertain. V gave up 2 bases and J gave up 7 bases, with 12 bases separating them. Germline V gene lookup returns CDR1 SGHTA and CDR2 FQGTGA. The CDR3 loop spans 14 amino acids. The CDR3 reads CASSLGEGRQPQHF. In DNA, the CDR3 is TGTGCCAGCAGCTTAGGGGAGGGCAGACAGCCCCAGCATTTT.

This clonotype was detected a few times. This rearrangement joins TRBV10-3 to TRBJ2-6; D is unresolved. Germline V gene data show CDR1 as ENHRY and CDR2 as SYGVKD. The CDR3 is 11 amino acids. Trimming pared 8 bases from V and 4 bases from J, leaving 3 bases between. CDR3 in amino acids: CAIQGANVLTF. DNA of the CDR3: TGTGCCATCCAAGGGGCCAACGTCCTGACTTTC.

This clonotype has just a few counts. The J gene is TRBJ1-2, the V gene TRBV20-1; D is possibly TRBD1 (6 bases). The germline V and J ends were trimmed by 1 base and 6 bases, with 15 bases remaining between them. Germline-derived CDR1 and CDR2 are DFQATT and SNEGSKA (reference sequence). This CDR3 is 14 amino acids long. The CDR3 DNA is TGCAGTGCTAGAGTACTGGGGGCGCGACATGGCTACACCTTC. This sequence encodes CSARVLGARHGYTF.

This clonotype came up a few times. V usage is TRBV3-1 and J usage is TRBJ1-2; D remains ambiguous. Germline CDR1 LGHDT, CDR2 YNNKEL (reference sequence). V was clipped by 4 bases and J by 4 bases, with 10 bases between them. The CDR3 totals 13 residues. Written as DNA, the CDR3 is TGTGCCAGCAGCCCGGGGAGGGTCTATGGCTACACCTTC. Translation: CASSPGRVYGYTF.

This clonotype has more than one count but fewer than ten. The V and J genes are TRBV6-2 or TRBV6-3 and TRBJ2-5; unclear D gene. The CDR3 loop spans 18 amino acids. CDR1 and CDR2 (germline): MNHEY, SVGEGT. The V end lost 7 bases, the J end lost 2 bases, and 26 bases lay between the germline ends. The CDR3 here is CASTVDRVSPRKQETQYF. The CDR3 nucleotides read TGTGCCAGCACTGTTGACCGTGTCTCGCCTAGAAAACAAGAGACCCAGTACTTC.

This clonotype was counted only a few times. V gene TRBV4-1 combines with J gene TRBJ2-7; 10 bases are a match to TRBD1. This CDR3 has 14 amino acids. The V and J ends lost 5 bases and 6 bases, in that order; junction bases with no gene match: 7. CDR1 MGHRA and CDR2 YSYEKL come from the germline V gene. In DNA form, the CDR3 reads TGCGCCAGCAGCTCGGGACAGGGGTCCGGCGAGCAGTACTTC. It is translated as CASSSGQGSGEQYF.

This chain joins TRBV4-2 and TRBJ1-5, with a tentative D call TRBD1 (5 bases). The length of the CDR3 is 20 residues. Germline V gives CDR1 LGHNA, CDR2 YNFKEQ. The V end lost 4 bases, the J end lost 2 bases, and 27 bases lay between the germline ends. The CDR3 coding sequence is TGTGCCAGCAGCCCCTACCTTATTTTGTCGGGGGGATCGGGCAATCAGCCCCAGCATTTT. This sequence encodes CASSPYLILSGGSGNQPQHF.

The chain combines TRBV7-6 with TRBJ2-3; no definite D call. The CDR3 is 14 residues long. The germline CDR1 and CDR2 sequences are SGHVS and FNYEAQ. V dropped 0 bases and J dropped 2 bases, with 6 bases sitting between them. The CDR3 is CASSLAGITDTQYF. The CDR3 DNA reads TGTGCCAGCAGCTTAGCGGGTATCACAGATACGCAGTATTTT. Full variable domain (outside the CDR3, taken from reference TRBV7-6 and TRBJ2-3): GAGVSQSPRYKVTKRGQDVALRCDPISGHVSLYWYRQALGQGPEFLTYFNYEAQQDKSGLPNDRFSAERPEGSISTLTIQRTEQRDSAMYRCASSLAGITDTQYFGPGTRLTVL.

This clonotype was counted many times. The J gene is TRBJ2-1, the V gene TRBV6-4, with 15 bases that match TRBD2. V lost 4 bases, J lost 6 bases, and 1 base stayed unmatched. CDR3 length equals 15 residues. CDR1 and CDR2 (germline): MRHNA, SNTAGT. The CDR3 DNA reads TGTGCCAGCAGTGGGACTAGCGGGGGGGCCAATGAGCAGTTCTTC. It codes for CASSGTSGGANEQFF.

This rearrangement joins TRBV6-2 or TRBV6-3 to TRBJ1-1; D gene uncertain. Germline V gene lookup returns CDR1 MNHEY and CDR2 SVGEGT. The CDR3 has 13 residues. Trimming stripped 4 bases from V and 1 base from J, with 7 bases between. The CDR3 DNA reads as TGTGCCAGCAGTTTGACGAAGAACACTGAAGCTTTCTTT. This translates into CASSLTKNTEAFF.

This clonotype has a count of ten or more. The gene calls are TRBV15 and TRBJ1-1, with 9 bases lining up with TRBD1. The CDR3 has 14 residues. Germline V gives CDR1 LNHNV, CDR2 YYDKDF (reference sequence). J gave up 10 bases and V 4 bases, and 10 bases lay outside the gene matches. Written as DNA, the CDR3 is TGTGCCACCAGCACCGGACAGGGGATCTGGCGAGCTTTCTTT. Amino acids: CATSTGQGIWRAFF.

This clonotype was seen a few times. The chain links TRBV4-3 to TRBJ2-1; D is possibly TRBD2 (6 bases). Germline CDR1 LGHNA, CDR2 YSLEER. V was shortened by 0 bases and J by 3 bases, with 12 bases between the two germline ends. The CDR3 covers 16 residues. Here the CDR3 reads CASSQDPGDVYNEQFF. The CDR3 DNA follows: TGCGCCAGCAGCCAAGACCCGGGGGATGTCTACAATGAGCAGTTCTTC.

Many counts were recorded for this clonotype. V gene TRBV11-1 combines with J gene TRBJ2-1; no clear D gene. V was cut by 1 base and J by 0 bases, with 10 bases left in between. This CDR3 has 16 amino acids. Germline CDR1 is SGHAT and CDR2 is FQDESV (reference sequence). The CDR3 sequence is CASSLVAHSSYNEQFF. Here the CDR3 DNA reads TGTGCCAGCAGCTTAGTAGCACATAGCTCCTACAATGAGCAGTTCTTC.

The rearrangement links TRBV29-1 to TRBJ2-3, with 8 positions matching TRBD2. CDR3 length: 14 residues. V shed 3 bases, J shed 2 bases, and the junction held 4 bases outside the gene matches. Germline assignment: CDR1 SQVTM and CDR2 ANQGSEA. CDR3 loop: CSVDGTRLTDTQYF. The DNA for the CDR3 is TGCAGCGTTGACGGGACTAGGCTCACAGATACGCAGTATTTT.

The chain recombines TRBV6-2 or TRBV6-3 with TRBJ2-1, with 10 bases aligning to TRBD2. The germline gives CDR1 MNHEY, CDR2 SVGEGT. This CDR3 is 15 amino acids long. Unmatched junction bases numbered 6, after V lost 0 bases and J lost 10 bases. CDR3 coding DNA: TGTGCCAGCAGTTACTCACAGCGGGGGGGCGGGGAGCAGTTCTTC. This gives the protein CASSYSQRGGGEQFF.

This clonotype came up a few times. The J gene is TRBJ2-1, the V gene TRBV25-1; D is perhaps TRBD2 (7 bases). Trimming took off 3 bases at V and 5 bases at J, with 23 bases between the two ends. CDR1 MGHDK and CDR2 SYGVNS come from the germline V gene. The CDR3 is 18 amino acids. The CDR3 nucleotides read TGTGCCAGCAGTGACCCCTTGGCCCGCGGGGGCCGGGACAATGAGCAGTTCTTC. This encodes CASSDPLARGGRDNEQFF.

This clonotype was detected only a few times. This chain joins TRBV6-1 and TRBJ2-3, with 8 bases matching TRBD2. V was clipped by 4 bases and J by 1 base; unmatched bases: 4. The CDR3 has 15 amino acids. Germline CDR1 MNHNS, CDR2 SASEGT. DNA for the CDR3: TGTGCCAGCAGTGCCTCGGGGGGGGGCACAGATACGCAGTATTTT. This codes for CASSASGGGTDTQYF.